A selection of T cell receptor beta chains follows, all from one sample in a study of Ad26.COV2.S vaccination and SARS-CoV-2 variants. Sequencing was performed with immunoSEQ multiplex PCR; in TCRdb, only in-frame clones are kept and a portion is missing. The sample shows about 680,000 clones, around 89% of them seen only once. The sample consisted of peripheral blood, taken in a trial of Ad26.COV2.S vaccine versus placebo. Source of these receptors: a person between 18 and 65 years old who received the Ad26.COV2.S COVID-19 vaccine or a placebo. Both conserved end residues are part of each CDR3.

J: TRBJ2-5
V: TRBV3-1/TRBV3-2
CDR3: CASSQVLAGGSGETQYF

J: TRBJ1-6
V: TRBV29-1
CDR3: CSVGGPGRDSPLHF

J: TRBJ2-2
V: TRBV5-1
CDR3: CASSFGLTTGELFF

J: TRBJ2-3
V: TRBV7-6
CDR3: CASSPGQGEADTQYF

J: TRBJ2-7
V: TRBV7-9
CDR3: CASSYPLDRGGDEQYF

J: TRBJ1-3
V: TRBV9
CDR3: CASSAGHNSGNTIYF

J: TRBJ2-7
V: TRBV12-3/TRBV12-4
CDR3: CASSRDLGHEQYF

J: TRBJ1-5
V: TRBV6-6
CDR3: CAISEVGSHQPQHF

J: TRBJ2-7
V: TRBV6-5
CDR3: CASSYDYTTVYEQYF

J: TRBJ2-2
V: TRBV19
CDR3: CASSRELGLAGKTGELFF

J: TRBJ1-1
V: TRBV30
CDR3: CAWSTGTPEAFF

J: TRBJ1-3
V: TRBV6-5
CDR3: CASSQSGKNTIYF

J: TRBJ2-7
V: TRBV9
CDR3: CASSVDLIDRAGEQYF

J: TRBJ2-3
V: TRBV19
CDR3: CASSPSGGSHTQYF

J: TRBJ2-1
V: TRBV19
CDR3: CASSGRESAEQFF

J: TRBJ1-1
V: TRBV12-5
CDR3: CASHLGTEAFF

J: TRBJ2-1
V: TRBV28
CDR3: CASSSTSVSYNEQFF

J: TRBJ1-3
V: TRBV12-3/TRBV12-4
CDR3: CASSPPGNTIYF

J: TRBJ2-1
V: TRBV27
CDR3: CASSLKDLFYNEQFF

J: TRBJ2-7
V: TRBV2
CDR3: CASSDPGQDSFYEQYF

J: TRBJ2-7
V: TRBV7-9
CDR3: CASSEGQGLAYEQYF

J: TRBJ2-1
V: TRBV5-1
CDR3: CASSLELAGYNEQFF

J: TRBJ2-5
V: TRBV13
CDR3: CASSSGVTGETQYF

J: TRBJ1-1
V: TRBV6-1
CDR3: CASSTLIERGSTFF

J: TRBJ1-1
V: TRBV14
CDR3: CASSPAGGTEAFF

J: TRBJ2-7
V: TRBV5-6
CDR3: CASSSVRSYEQYF

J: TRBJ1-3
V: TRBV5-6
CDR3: CASSLVPSPSGNTIYF

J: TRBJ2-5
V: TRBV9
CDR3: CASSAPQGGRQQETQYF

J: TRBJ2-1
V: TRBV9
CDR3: CASSTQTSGGPYNEQFF

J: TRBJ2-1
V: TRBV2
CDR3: CASSGMGFRNEQFF

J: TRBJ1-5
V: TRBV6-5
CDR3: CASRRGDGQPQHF

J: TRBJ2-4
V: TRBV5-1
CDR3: CASSSDGADNIQYF

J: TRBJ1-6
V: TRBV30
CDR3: CAWSPTGGVSPLHF

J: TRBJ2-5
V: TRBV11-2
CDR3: CASTRQGVETQYF